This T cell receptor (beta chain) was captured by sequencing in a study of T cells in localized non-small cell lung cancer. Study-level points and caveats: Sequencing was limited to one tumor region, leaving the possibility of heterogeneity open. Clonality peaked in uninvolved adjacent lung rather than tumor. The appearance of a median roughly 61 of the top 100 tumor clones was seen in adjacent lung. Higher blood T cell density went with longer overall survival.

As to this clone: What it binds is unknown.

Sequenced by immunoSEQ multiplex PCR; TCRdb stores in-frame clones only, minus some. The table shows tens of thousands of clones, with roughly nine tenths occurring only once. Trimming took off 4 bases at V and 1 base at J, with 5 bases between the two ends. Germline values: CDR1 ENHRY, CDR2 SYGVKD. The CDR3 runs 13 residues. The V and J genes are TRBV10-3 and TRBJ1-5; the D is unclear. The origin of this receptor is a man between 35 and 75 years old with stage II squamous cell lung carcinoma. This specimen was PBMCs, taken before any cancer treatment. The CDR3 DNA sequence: TGTGCCATCAGTGGCAGGAGCAATCAGCCCCAGCATTTT. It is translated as CAISGRSNQPQHF.